Each of the 14 T cell receptor beta chains below was sequenced from the same sample in a study of cytomegalovirus exposure and HLA in healthy donors. PCR was performed using 60 Vbeta and 13 Jbeta primers. Produced via immunoSEQ multiplex PCR; TCRdb's table is partial and in-frame only. The repertoire holds 95,000 to 150,000 clones, more than 60% seen once, with around 3.9% in the top ten. Material: PBMCs. The receptors shown here come from a woman aged 40 to 50 in good health and CMV-seronegative.

This chain connects TRBV7-2 to TRBJ2-1; tentatively, D is TRBD2 (6 bases). The CDR3 sequence is 16 residues long. Trimming shortened V by 5 bases and J by 3 bases, and 17 bases separated the two germline ends. The germline V gene encodes CDR1 SGHTA and CDR2 FQGNSA. CDR3 nucleotides: TGTGCCAGCAGCCTAGGCGGGGTGGGGTTCTACAATGAGCAGTTCTTC. Amino acid sequence: CASSLGGVGFYNEQFF.

The CDR3 bases are TGTGCCAGCAGCGCCAGGACTAGCGGCCAAGAGACCCAGTACTTC. It codes for CASSARTSGQETQYF. The rearrangement links TRBV9 to TRBJ2-5; TRBD2 aligns across 10 bases. Germline V gene lookup returns CDR1 SGDLS and CDR2 YYNGEE. There are 15 residues in the CDR3. The V and J ends lost 3 bases and 1 base, in that order; junction bases with no gene match: 3.

CDR3: CSVGQGAKETQYF. The CDR3 region has the DNA TGCAGCGTGGGACAGGGGGCTAAAGAGACCCAGTACTTC. This chain links TRBV29-1 with TRBJ2-5, with 12 bases aligning to TRBD1. The CDR3 runs to 13 residues. Trimming at V came to 6 bases and at J to 3 bases, leaving 2 bases not matched to a gene. Germline CDR1 SQVTM, CDR2 ANQGSEA.

The chain recombines TRBV6-6 with TRBJ1-5; possible D gene TRBD1, 6 bases. CDR1 and CDR2 (germline): MNHNY, SVGAGI (reference sequence). This CDR3 is built from 15 residues. Deletions cut 6 bases from V and 4 bases from J, with 16 bases between. CDR3 bases: TGTGCCAGCAGCCCTCCAGGGGTGGCGAATCAGCCCCAGCATTTT. This gives the protein CASSPPGVANQPQHF.

This clone was found a few times. This chain links TRBV6-1 with TRBJ2-3, with 11 nucleotides matching TRBD2. Germline V gives CDR1 MNHNS, CDR2 SASEGT. V shed 4 bases, J shed 6 bases, and the junction held 15 bases outside the gene matches. There are 18 residues in the CDR3. This chain's CDR3 is CASSGRIISGRARDTQYF. The CDR3 DNA reads TGTGCCAGCAGTGGACGGATTATTAGCGGGAGGGCGAGGGATACGCAGTATTTT.

The CDR3 sequence is CASSLQGGNQPQHF. DNA of the CDR3: TGTGCCAGCAGCCTACAGGGTGGCAATCAGCCCCAGCATTTT. The chain carries TRBV7-2 and TRBJ1-5, with a tentative D call TRBD1 (6 bases). Per the germline V gene, CDR1 is SGHTA and CDR2 is FQGNSA. V was trimmed by 5 bases and J by 2 bases, leaving 10 bases between them. CDR3 size: 14 residues.

This chain's CDR3 is CACANGRADQPQHF. The CDR3 DNA follows: TGTGCCTGCGCAAATGGCAGGGCTGATCAGCCCCAGCATTTT. The chain combines TRBV30 with TRBJ1-5; a possible D gene is TRBD1 (5 bases). The ends were cut back, 6 bases at V and 5 bases at J, with 17 bases in the middle. The CDR3 is 14 amino acids. Germline loops: CDR1 GTSNPN, CDR2 SVGIG (reference sequence).

The rearrangement links TRBV30 to TRBJ2-1, with 10 positions matching TRBD1. The CDR3 is made up of 14 amino acids. From germline, CDR1 is GTSNPN and CDR2 SVGIG (reference sequence). V lost 4 bases to trimming and J lost 2 bases; unmatched junction nucleotides: 2. CDR3 nucleotide sequence: TGTGCCTGGATGACAGGGGGCACCTACAATGAGCAGTTCTTC. It specifies CAWMTGGTYNEQFF.

The chain uses TRBV11-2 and TRBJ2-5; D is perhaps TRBD2 (6 bases). CDR1 SGHAT and CDR2 FQNNGV come from the germline V gene. The CDR3 sequence is 13 residues long. V was shortened by 9 bases and J by 1 base, with 12 bases between the two germline ends. The CDR3 DNA sequence: TGTGCCAGTTGCTCGGGAGTCCAAGAGACCCAGTACTTC. Encoded protein: CASCSGVQETQYF. Supplemented by reference TRBV11-2 and TRBJ2-5, the full variable domain reads EAGVAQSPRYKIIEKRQSVAFWCNPISGHATLYWYQQILGQGPKLLIQFQNNGVVDDSQLPKDRFSAERLKGVDSTLKIQPAKLEDSAVYLCASCSGVQETQYFGPGTRLLVL.

This chain uses TRBV28 with TRBJ1-2; D gene unclear. The germline V and J ends were trimmed by 5 bases and 2 bases, with 6 bases remaining between them. Germline V gives CDR1 MDHEN, CDR2 SYDVKM. CDR3 length equals 12 residues. The CDR3: CASSAWNYGYTF. The CDR3 coding sequence is TGTGCCAGCAGTGCGTGGAACTATGGCTACACCTTC.

The chain couples TRBV7-9 to TRBJ1-1; perhaps TRBD1 as D (5 bases). The CDR3 covers 14 residues. The germline V gene has CDR1 SEHNR and CDR2 FQNEAQ (reference sequence). The germline V and J ends were trimmed by 5 bases and 6 bases, with 16 bases remaining between them. As DNA, the CDR3 is TGTGCCAGCAGCCCCCAGGGAGGTAAGGCTGAAGCTTTCTTT. Its translation is CASSPQGGKAEAFF. The full variable domain, its missing parts supplied by reference TRBV7-9 and TRBJ1-1, is DTGVSQNPRHKITKRGQNVTFRCDPISEHNRLYWYRQTLGQGPEFLTYFQNEAQLEKSRLLSDRFSAERPKGSFSTLEIQRTEQGDSAMYLCASSPQGGKAEAFFGQGTRLTVV.

The chain joins TRBV4-1 to TRBJ1-2; D might be TRBD1 (6 bases). The length of the CDR3 is 16 residues. V shed 0 bases and J shed 6 bases, with 17 bases lying between them. Germline lookup yields CDR1 MGHRA and CDR2 YSYEKL. CDR3 in amino acids: CASSQDLARGRNGYTF. The CDR3 DNA reads as TGCGCCAGCAGCCAAGATCTGGCCAGGGGCAGGAATGGCTACACCTTC.

The DNA of the CDR3 is TGTGCCAGCAGTTTTCGAGTGGGACTAGCGGGAGCTAGCGAGCAGTACTTC. Protein sequence: CASSFRVGLAGASEQYF. The chain links TRBV28 to TRBJ2-7; 14 bases line up with TRBD2. This CDR3 comprises 17 residues. Germline values: CDR1 MDHEN, CDR2 SYDVKM. The J segment lost 6 bases and the V segment lost 3 bases, leaving 10 bases of the junction unmatched. Filled out from reference TRBV28 and TRBJ2-7, the complete variable domain reads DVKVTQSSRYLVKRTGEKVFLECVQDMDHENMFWYRQDPGLGLRLIYFSYDVKMKEKGDIPEGYSVSREKKERFSLILESASTNQTSMYLCASSFRVGLAGASEQYFGPGTRLTVT.

This clone was observed many times. The gene calls are TRBV6-5 and TRBJ2-7, with 9 bases that match TRBD1. The CDR3 sequence is 15 residues long. V trimming: 2 bases; J trimming: 3 bases; junction bases outside the gene matches: 5. In germline, CDR1 is MNHEY, CDR2 SVGAGI. CDR3 region: CASSYAATGGYEQYF. As DNA, the CDR3 is TGTGCCAGCAGTTACGCGGCGACAGGGGGCTACGAGCAGTACTTC.